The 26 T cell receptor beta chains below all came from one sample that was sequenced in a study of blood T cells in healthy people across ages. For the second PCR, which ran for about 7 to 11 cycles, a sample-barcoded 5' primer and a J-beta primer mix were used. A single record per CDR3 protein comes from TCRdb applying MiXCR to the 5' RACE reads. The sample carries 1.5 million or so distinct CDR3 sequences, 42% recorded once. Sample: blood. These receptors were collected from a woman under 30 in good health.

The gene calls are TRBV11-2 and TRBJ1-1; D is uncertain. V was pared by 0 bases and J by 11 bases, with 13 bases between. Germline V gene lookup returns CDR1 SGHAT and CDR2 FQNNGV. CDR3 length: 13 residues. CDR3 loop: CASSLDETTRAFF. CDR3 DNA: TGTGCCAGCAGCTTAGATGAGACAACGAGGGCTTTCTTT.

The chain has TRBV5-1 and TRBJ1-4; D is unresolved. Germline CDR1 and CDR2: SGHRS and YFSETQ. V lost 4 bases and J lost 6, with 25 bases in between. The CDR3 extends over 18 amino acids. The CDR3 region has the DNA TGCGCCAGCAGCATGGTTTACCACCCTAGGGCGCCAGATGAAAAACTGTTTTTT. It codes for CASSMVYHPRAPDEKLFF.

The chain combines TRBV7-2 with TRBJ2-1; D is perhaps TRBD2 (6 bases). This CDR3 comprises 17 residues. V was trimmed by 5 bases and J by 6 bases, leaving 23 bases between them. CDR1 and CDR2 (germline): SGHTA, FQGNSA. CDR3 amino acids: CASSRSEAGRRTNEQFF. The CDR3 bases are TGTGCCAGCAGCCGATCGGAGGCGGGAAGGCGGACCAATGAGCAGTTCTTC.

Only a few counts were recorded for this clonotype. Here the CDR3 reads CSARDQGDYEQYF. For the CDR3, the DNA is TGCAGTGCTAGAGATCAGGGGGACTACGAGCAGTACTTC. The rearrangement joins TRBV20-1 to TRBJ2-7; TRBD1 matches at 7 bases. The CDR3 is made up of 13 amino acids. Germline trimming cut 0 bases from V and 3 bases from J; bases unmatched to any gene: 2. The germline gives CDR1 DFQATT, CDR2 SNEGSKA (reference sequence).

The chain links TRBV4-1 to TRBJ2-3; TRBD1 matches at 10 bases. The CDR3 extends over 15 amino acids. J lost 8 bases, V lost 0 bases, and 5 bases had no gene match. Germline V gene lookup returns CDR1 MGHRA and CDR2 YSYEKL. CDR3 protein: CASSQEGTGVGTQYF. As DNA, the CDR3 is TGCGCCAGCAGCCAAGAAGGGACAGGGGTGGGTACGCAGTATTTT.

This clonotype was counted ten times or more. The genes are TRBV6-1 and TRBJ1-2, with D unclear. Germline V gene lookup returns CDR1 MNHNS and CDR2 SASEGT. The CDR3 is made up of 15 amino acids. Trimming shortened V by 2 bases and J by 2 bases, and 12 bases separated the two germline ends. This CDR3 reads CASSESAEQNYGYTF. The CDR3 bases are TGTGCCAGCAGTGAATCGGCAGAACAGAACTATGGCTACACCTTC.

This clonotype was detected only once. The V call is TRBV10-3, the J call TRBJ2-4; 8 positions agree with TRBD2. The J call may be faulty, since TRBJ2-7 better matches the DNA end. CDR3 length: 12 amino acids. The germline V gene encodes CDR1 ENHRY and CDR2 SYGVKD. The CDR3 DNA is TGTGCCATCGCTAGCGGGCCCTACGAGCAGTACTTC. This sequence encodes CAIASGPYEQYF.

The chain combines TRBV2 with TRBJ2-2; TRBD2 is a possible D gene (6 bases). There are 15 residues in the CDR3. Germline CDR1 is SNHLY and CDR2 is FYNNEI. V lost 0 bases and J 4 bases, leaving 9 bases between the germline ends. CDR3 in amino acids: CASSEARGTTGELFF. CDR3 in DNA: TGTGCCAGCAGTGAAGCCCGGGGGACCACCGGGGAGCTGTTTTTT.

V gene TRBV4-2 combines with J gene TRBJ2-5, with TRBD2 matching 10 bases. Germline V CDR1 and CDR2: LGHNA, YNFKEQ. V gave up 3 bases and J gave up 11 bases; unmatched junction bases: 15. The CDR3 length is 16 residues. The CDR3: CASSQSGTSAYNEQYF. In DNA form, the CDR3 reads TGTGCCAGCAGCCAGTCCGGGACTAGCGCGTACAATGAGCAGTACTTC.

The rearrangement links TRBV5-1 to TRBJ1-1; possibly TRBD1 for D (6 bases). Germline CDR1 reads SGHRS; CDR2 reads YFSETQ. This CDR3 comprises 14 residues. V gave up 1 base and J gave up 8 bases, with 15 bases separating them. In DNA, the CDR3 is TGCGCCAGCAGCTTGCGGGGGGCTGGGTCAGAAGCTTTCTTT. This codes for CASSLRGAGSEAFF.

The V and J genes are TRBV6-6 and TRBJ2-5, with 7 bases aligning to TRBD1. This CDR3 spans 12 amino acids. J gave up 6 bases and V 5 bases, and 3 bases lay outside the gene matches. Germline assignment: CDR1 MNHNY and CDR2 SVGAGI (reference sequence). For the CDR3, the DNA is TGTGCCAGCAGTCCTAGGGGGCAGACCCAGTACTTC. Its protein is CASSPRGQTQYF.

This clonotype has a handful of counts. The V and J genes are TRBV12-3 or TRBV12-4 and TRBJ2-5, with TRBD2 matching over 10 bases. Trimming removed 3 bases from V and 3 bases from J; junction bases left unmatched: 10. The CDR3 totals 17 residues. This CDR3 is CASSLAIKLAGKETQYF. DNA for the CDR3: TGTGCCAGCAGTTTGGCGATTAAACTAGCGGGAAAAGAGACCCAGTACTTC.

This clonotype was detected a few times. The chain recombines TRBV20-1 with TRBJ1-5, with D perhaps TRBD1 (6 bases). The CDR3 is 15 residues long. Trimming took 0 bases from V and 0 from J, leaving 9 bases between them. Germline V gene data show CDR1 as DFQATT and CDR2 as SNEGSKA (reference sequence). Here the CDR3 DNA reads TGCAGTGCTAGAGAAAGGGGGAATAGCAATCAGCCCCAGCATTTT. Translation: CSARERGNSNQPQHF.

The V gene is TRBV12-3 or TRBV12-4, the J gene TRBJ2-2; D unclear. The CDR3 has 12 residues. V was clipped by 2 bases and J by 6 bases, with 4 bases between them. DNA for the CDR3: TGTGCCAGCAGTTTAATACCCGGGGAGCTGTTTTTT. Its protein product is CASSLIPGELFF.

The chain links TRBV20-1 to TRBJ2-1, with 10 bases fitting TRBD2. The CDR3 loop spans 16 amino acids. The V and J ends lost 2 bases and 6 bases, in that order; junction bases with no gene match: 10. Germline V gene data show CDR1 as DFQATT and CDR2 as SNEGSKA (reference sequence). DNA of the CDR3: TGCAGTGCTAGAAGTCCAACCGGGACTAGCGCCAATGAGCAGTTCTTC. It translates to CSARSPTGTSANEQFF.

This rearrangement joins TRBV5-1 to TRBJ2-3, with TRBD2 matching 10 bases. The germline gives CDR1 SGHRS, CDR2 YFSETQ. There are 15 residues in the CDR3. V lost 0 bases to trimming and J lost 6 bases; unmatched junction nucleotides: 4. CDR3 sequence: CASSLGTSGIDTQYF. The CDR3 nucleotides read TGCGCCAGCAGCTTGGGCACTAGCGGGATTGATACGCAGTATTTT.

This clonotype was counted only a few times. The CDR3 coding sequence is TGTGCCAGCAGCCGGGGGGCCTTGAACACTGAAGCTTTCTTT. Its protein is CASSRGALNTEAFF. The chain uses TRBV9 and TRBJ1-1, with D maybe TRBD1 (6 bases). This CDR3 is built from 14 residues. The germline CDR1 and CDR2 sequences are SGDLS and YYNGEE. V lost 4 bases, J lost 0 bases, and 10 bases lay in between.

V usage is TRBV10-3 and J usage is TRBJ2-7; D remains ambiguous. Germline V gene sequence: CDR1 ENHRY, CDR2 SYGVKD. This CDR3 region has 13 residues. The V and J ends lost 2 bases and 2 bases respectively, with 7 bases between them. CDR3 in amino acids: CAISEVAAYEQYF. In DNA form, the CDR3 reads TGTGCCATCAGTGAGGTGGCAGCCTACGAGCAGTACTTC.

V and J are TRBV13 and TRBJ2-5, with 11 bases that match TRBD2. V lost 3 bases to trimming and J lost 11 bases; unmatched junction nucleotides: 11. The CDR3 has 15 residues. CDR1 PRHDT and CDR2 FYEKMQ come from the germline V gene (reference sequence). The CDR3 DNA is TGTGCCAGCAGCTTGGGACTAGCGGATTCTACGAAGCAGTACTTC. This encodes CASSLGLADSTKQYF.

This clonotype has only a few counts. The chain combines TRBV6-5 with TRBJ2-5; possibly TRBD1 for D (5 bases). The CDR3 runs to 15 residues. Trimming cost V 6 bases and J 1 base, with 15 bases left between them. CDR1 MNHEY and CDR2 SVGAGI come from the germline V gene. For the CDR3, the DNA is TGTGCCAGCAGCTTCTCGGTGGGGCTCCAAGAGACCCAGTACTTC. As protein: CASSFSVGLQETQYF.

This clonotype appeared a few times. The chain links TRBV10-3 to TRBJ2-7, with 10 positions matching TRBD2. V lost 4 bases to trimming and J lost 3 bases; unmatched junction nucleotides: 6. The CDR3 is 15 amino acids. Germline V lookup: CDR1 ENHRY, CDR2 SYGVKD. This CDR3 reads CAISGGTSGNYEQYF. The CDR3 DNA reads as TGTGCCATCAGTGGAGGAACTAGCGGGAACTACGAGCAGTACTTC.

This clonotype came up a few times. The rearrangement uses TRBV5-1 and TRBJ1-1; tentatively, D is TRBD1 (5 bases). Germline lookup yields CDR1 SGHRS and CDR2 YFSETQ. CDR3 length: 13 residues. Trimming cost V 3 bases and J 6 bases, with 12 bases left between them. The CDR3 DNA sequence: TGCGCCAGCAGCTCTGAGACAGTCTCTGAAGCTTTCTTT. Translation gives CASSSETVSEAFF. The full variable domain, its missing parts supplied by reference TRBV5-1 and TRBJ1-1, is KAGVTQTPRYLIKTRGQQVTLSCSPISGHRSVSWYQQTPGQGLQFLFEYFSETQRNKGNFPGRFSGRQFSNSRSEMNVSTLELGDSALYLCASSSETVSEAFFGQGTRLTVV.

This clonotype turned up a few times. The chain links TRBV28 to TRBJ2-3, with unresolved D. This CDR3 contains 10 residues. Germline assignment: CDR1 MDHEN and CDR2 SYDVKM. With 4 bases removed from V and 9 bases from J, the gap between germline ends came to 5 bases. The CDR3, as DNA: TGTGCCAGCAGTTCCCCGACGCAGTATTTT. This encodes CASSSPTQYF.

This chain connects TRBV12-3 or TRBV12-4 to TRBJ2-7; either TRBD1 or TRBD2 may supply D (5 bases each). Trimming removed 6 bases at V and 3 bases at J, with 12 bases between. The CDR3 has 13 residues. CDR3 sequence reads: CASSRGDLYEQYF. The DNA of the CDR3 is TGTGCCAGCAGCAGAGGGGATCTCTACGAGCAGTACTTC.

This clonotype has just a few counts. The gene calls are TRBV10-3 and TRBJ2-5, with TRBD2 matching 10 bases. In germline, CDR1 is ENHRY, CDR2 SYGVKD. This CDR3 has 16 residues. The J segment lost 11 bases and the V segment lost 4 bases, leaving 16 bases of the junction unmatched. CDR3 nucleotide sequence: TGTGCCATCAGTGGATCTTTTAGCGGGGGGAACAATGAGCAGTACTTC. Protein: CAISGSFSGGNNEQYF.

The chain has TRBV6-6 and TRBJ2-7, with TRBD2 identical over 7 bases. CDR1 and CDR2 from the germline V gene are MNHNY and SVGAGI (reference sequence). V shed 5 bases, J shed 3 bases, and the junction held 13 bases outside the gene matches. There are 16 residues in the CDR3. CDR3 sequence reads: CASSLGSPAGDYEQYF. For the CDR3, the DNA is TGTGCCAGCAGTCTCGGATCCCCCGCGGGAGACTACGAGCAGTACTTC.